One sample yielded the 12 T cell receptor beta chains listed below, sequenced in a study of T cell repertoires in cytomegalovirus infection (dated by TCRdb to between 2017 and 2020). Their antigen targets remain unknown. TCRdb names Illumina HiSeq 1500 as the instrument used. TCRdb passed the public sequencing reads through fastp at Q25 and MiXCR, retaining productive beta sequences. Merged by CDR3 protein, the rows form single entries marked with the most common genes and DNA. The sample table holds approximately 910,000 distinct CDR3 sequences, of which around 30% were seen once. In total, the top ten clones hold over 12% of the sample. The treatment or condition label on this specimen signifies: in vitro stimulation with specific CMV peptide epitopes to enrich CMV-specific T cells. The source material was cultured CD8+ T cells from PBMCs, sampled from culture after CMV antigen stimulation. All receptors derive from a human donor in good health (CMV status not recorded). Some clones in this sample may be carry-over from other donors' samples.

In this sample, this clonotype turned up a few times. The chain joins TRBV7-9 to TRBJ2-1, with 7 bases fitting TRBD2. Germline-derived CDR1 and CDR2 are SEHNR and FQNEAQ (reference sequence). V trimming: 5 bases; J trimming: 16 bases; junction bases outside the gene matches: 11. CDR3 length equals 12 residues. The CDR3 DNA reads as TGTGCCAGCAGCCCGCCGGGTGGGGGGGAATTCTTC. The encoded protein is CASSPPGGGEFF.

The sample holds many counts of this clonotype. The chain is built from TRBV7-8 and TRBJ1-5; a possible D gene is TRBD1 (6 bases). Germline assignment: CDR1 SGHVS and CDR2 FQNEAQ. The V and J ends lost 5 bases and 4 bases respectively, with 9 bases between them. This CDR3 region has 13 residues. CDR3 sequence: CASSRQVNQPQHF. The CDR3, as DNA: TGTGCCAGCAGCCGACAGGTTAATCAGCCCCAGCATTTT.

The V gene is TRBV7-9, the J gene TRBJ1-3; 10 nucleotides agree with TRBD1. CDR3 length equals 17 residues. Per the germline V gene, CDR1 is SEHNR and CDR2 is FQNEAQ (reference sequence). Trimming cost V 4 bases and J 1 base; bases outside gene matches: 7. This CDR3 reads CASSWLGQGTSGNTIYF. The CDR3 coding sequence is TGTGCCAGCAGCTGGCTGGGACAGGGGACATCTGGAAACACCATATATTTT.

This sequence joins TRBV12-3 or TRBV12-4 and TRBJ2-7; 7 positions agree with TRBD1. Unmatched junction bases numbered 10, after V lost 4 bases and J lost 4 bases. This CDR3 has 15 residues. CDR3 loop: CASSSPGQTLYEQYF. Written as DNA, the CDR3 is TGTGCCAGCAGTTCGCCGGGACAGACCCTTTACGAGCAGTACTTC.

This clonotype was detected many times. The chain is built from TRBV7-2 and TRBJ2-4; D might be TRBD2 (7 bases). CDR3 length: 16 amino acids. Germline V gives CDR1 SGHTA, CDR2 FQGNSA. The ends were cut back, 1 base at V and 3 bases at J, with 13 bases in the middle. CDR3 residues: CASSLVQGGGKNIQYF. CDR3 nucleotide sequence: TGTGCCAGCAGCTTAGTCCAGGGAGGGGGCAAAAACATTCAGTACTTC.

The chain is built from TRBV7-9 and TRBJ1-4; D is possibly TRBD1 (6 bases). The CDR3 sequence is 16 residues long. Trimming left V 4 bases short and J 4 bases short, with 16 bases between. In germline, CDR1 is SEHNR, CDR2 FQNEAQ (reference sequence). This chain's CDR3 is CASSSTGALSNEKLFF. The CDR3 region has the DNA TGTGCCAGCAGCTCTACGGGGGCATTGAGTAATGAAAAACTGTTTTTT.

The CDR3 region has the DNA TGTGCCAGCAGCGTAGTGATCGACTCCTACAATGAGCAGTTCTTC. It is translated as CASSVVIDSYNEQFF. This sequence joins TRBV9 and TRBJ2-1, with D unclear. V was shortened by 0 bases and J by 0 bases, with 7 bases between the two germline ends. The CDR3 runs 15 residues. Germline CDR1 reads SGDLS; CDR2 reads YYNGEE.

CDR3 loop: CASSYAMGLNEKLFF. For the CDR3, the DNA is TGTGCCAGCAGTTACGCTATGGGCCTTAATGAAAAACTGTTTTTT. The V gene is TRBV6-5, the J gene TRBJ1-4; D remains unclear. There are 15 residues in the CDR3. The V end was cut by 2 bases, the J end by 4 bases, with 11 bases between. CDR1 and CDR2 (germline): MNHEY, SVGAGI.

The V call is TRBV10-3, the J call TRBJ2-2; the match to TRBD2 covers 8 bases. V dropped 8 bases and J dropped 5; count of bases not matched to a gene: 10. This CDR3 comprises 15 residues. The germline V gene has CDR1 ENHRY and CDR2 SYGVKD. The CDR3 loop is CAIQSAGGGTGELFF. The CDR3, as DNA: TGTGCCATCCAGTCCGCGGGGGGCGGTACCGGGGAGCTGTTTTTT.

Only a few counts were recorded for this clonotype. CDR3 region: CASLGGAYTGELFF. The CDR3 region has the DNA TGTGCCAGTCTCGGGGGAGCGTACACCGGGGAGCTGTTTTTT. The chain links TRBV6-1 to TRBJ2-2; D possibly corresponds to TRBD2 (6 bases). This CDR3 is 14 amino acids long. Germline V lookup: CDR1 MNHNS, CDR2 SASEGT. Between the trimmed V and J ends, which lost 9 bases and 3 bases, there was a span of 14 bases.

The sample holds a few counts of this clonotype. The CDR3 bases are TGTGCCAGCATGGAGGTTCTCGGGACCCAGTACTTC. Protein product: CASMEVLGTQYF. The rearrangement links TRBV6-2 or TRBV6-3 to TRBJ2-5, with D tentatively TRBD2 (5 bases). The CDR3 has 12 residues. Germline values: CDR1 MNHEY, CDR2 SVGEGT. Deletions cut 7 bases from V and 7 bases from J, with 13 bases between.

The chain uses TRBV12-3 or TRBV12-4 and TRBJ2-7; 10 positions agree with TRBD2. Trimming cost V 2 bases and J 2 bases; bases outside gene matches: 3. This CDR3 comprises 15 residues. The CDR3 protein is CASSLLAGATYEQYF. CDR3 nucleotide sequence: TGTGCCAGCAGTTTACTAGCGGGGGCCACCTACGAGCAGTACTTC.